This TCR beta chain was observed in a study of shared clonotypes between healthy human individuals. On this clone itself: The antigen is unknown.

Trimming left V 1 base short and J 2 bases short, with 9 bases between. Germline CDR1 LNHNV, CDR2 YYDKDF (reference sequence). CDR3 length equals 14 residues. Whole-study results and caveats: The naive CD4 repertoires of a handful of donors were compared, and 5% to 6.5% of clonotypes were shared. Non-shared clonotypes were found to have lower generation probabilities than the clonotypes that were shared by all four of the sorted-subset donors.

Assay execution took place at the deep level. The protocol was immunoSEQ multiplex PCR, while the TCRdb copy is restricted to in-frame clones and leaves out a portion. The sample includes 1.4 million to 1.5 million clones, 96% of them seen just once. Adult donors, all healthy and HIV-negative, had no recent acute infections or vaccinations. This sequence originates from a young man in good health. Sequences were obtained from naive CD4+ T cells sorted from blood. Subset of the sample: CD45RA+ positively selected. The chain has TRBV15 and TRBJ2-7; possible D gene TRBD2, 6 bases. The CDR3 is CATSRAAGPYEQYF. Written as DNA, the CDR3 is TGTGCCACCAGCAGAGCTGCGGGACCCTACGAGCAGTACTTC.